These T cell receptor beta chains were read from a single sample in a study of T cells in localized non-small cell lung cancer. TCRdb's copy holds only in-frame clones and misses some; the assay was immunoSEQ multiplex PCR. The repertoire has about 45,000 clones, around 86% of them found once; the top ten carry roughly a sixth. Sequenced material: peripheral blood mononuclear cells, taken before any cancer treatment. Source of these receptors: a man between 40 and 70 years old with stage III lung adenocarcinoma. CDR3s include the opening cysteine and the closing phenylalanine or tryptophan.

V,J,CDR3
TRBV29-1,TRBJ2-5,CSSAGGEQETQYF
TRBV14,TRBJ2-1,CASSQESSGVGEQFF
TRBV11-3,TRBJ2-7,CASSPSGGLYEQYF
TRBV5-1,TRBJ1-2,CASSAGTGGGYGYTF
TRBV10-3,TRBJ2-7,CAISDPDRYYEQYF
TRBV19,TRBJ2-3,CASSKLAGITDTQYF
TRBV25-1,TRBJ1-2,CASSGTNYGYTF
TRBV11-2,TRBJ1-4,CASSFLFGGRANEKLFF
TRBV6-5,TRBJ1-3,CASSPGPQRGTIYF
TRBV29-1,TRBJ2-7,CSVEGGSPYEQYF
TRBV4-1,TRBJ2-2,CASSQDRTGDTGELFF
TRBV5-1,TRBJ2-5,CASSSGAAGETQYF
TRBV11-2,TRBJ2-7,CASSLGWDRAYEQYF
TRBV19,TRBJ1-5,CASRTGAYSNQPQHF
TRBV7-2,TRBJ2-1,CASSLQAYNEQFF
TRBV5-1,TRBJ2-3,CASSSYGGTDTQYF
TRBV6-5,TRBJ1-1,CASSSIPGQNTEAFF
TRBV14,TRBJ2-7,CASSLLLGASYEQYF
TRBV27,TRBJ2-4,CASSLSPRLAGGRLAKNIQYF
TRBV2,TRBJ1-2,CASSDYRDSSFYGYTF
TRBV18,TRBJ2-6,CASSPTGTGANVLTF
TRBV2,TRBJ2-7,CASSIPWGQVTYEQYF
TRBV6-1,TRBJ1-1,CASGGGGPYTEAFF
TRBV5-6,TRBJ2-7,CASSSLGDPSPKIYEQYF
TRBV27,TRBJ1-4,CASSRKTNEKLFF
TRBV28,TRBJ2-5,CASSLRAGQETQYF
TRBV30,TRBJ2-4,CAWSDTGGGNIQYF
TRBV5-1,TRBJ1-2,CASSSSTASNYGYTF
TRBV4-2,TRBJ1-1,CASSQDVSRRLTEAFF
TRBV5-1,TRBJ1-4,CASSLDLRAGANEKLFF
TRBV7-8,TRBJ2-3,CASSLARGTCSF
TRBV19,TRBJ1-1,CASSIDLTGEKDEAFF
TRBV9,TRBJ2-2,CASSVGSSDYLLFF
TRBV30,TRBJ2-5,CAWSGQLQETQYF
TRBV27,TRBJ2-7,CASSGTYSYEQYF
TRBV28,TRBJ2-5,CASSFRAGGWETQYF
TRBV6-5,TRBJ2-3,CASSYLAGGTDTQYF
TRBV30,TRBJ2-5,CAWSHLGGQGGSDF
TRBV9,TRBJ2-3,CASSTTLTDTQYF
TRBV5-4,TRBJ2-1,CASSLVGAYNEQFF
TRBV5-4,TRBJ2-3,CASSLDRVGTDTQYF
TRBV7-2,TRBJ2-1,CASSPSGLEQFF
TRBV5-1,TRBJ2-1,CASSLPPIGNEQFF
TRBV11-1,TRBJ2-3,CASSPVDTQYF
TRBV5-8,TRBJ2-1,CASSSGPGGGNEQFF
TRBV28,TRBJ1-2,CASSRPDTANYGYTF
TRBV6-5,TRBJ2-3,CASSRTAASTDTQYF
TRBV7-2,TRBJ2-3,CASRFGADTQYF
TRBV29-1,TRBJ2-5,CSVEGGTDQETQYF
TRBV14,TRBJ2-7,CASSQGGDHWERGTYEQYF
TRBV30,TRBJ2-5,CAWSVDRWETQYF
TRBV6-1,TRBJ2-5,CASSANRGLETQYF
TRBV10-2,TRBJ2-7,CASRDINTETYEQYF
TRBV10-3,TRBJ2-7,CAISELPRDLNSYEQYF